One sample yielded the 24 T cell receptor beta chains listed below, sequenced in a study of cytomegalovirus exposure and HLA in healthy donors. Amplification used 60 Vbeta primers and 13 Jbeta primers. TCRdb's table, derived via immunoSEQ multiplex PCR, lists solely in-frame clones and lacks some. The sample yields 160,000 or so clones, 65% to 85% seen once. Sequencing was done on a sample of PBMCs. Receptors were obtained from a woman younger than 35 in good health and CMV-seronegative.

The chain has TRBV19 and TRBJ1-5; D may be TRBD1 (6 bases). V lost 4 bases and J 2 bases, leaving 9 bases between the germline ends. The CDR3 covers 14 residues. CDR1 is LNHDA and CDR2 is SQIVND in the germline V gene (reference sequence). The CDR3: CASSTRQGNQPQHF. The CDR3 nucleotides are TGTGCCAGTAGTACACGACAGGGCAATCAGCCCCAGCATTTT.

The CDR3 coding sequence is TGTGCCTGGAGTGTACGGAATAGCGGGGGGACCAATGAGCAGTTCTTC. This translates into CAWSVRNSGGTNEQFF. V and J are TRBV30 and TRBJ2-1; the match to TRBD2 covers 10 bases. Trimming at V came to 0 bases and at J to 6 bases, leaving 8 bases not matched to a gene. Germline V CDR1 and CDR2: GTSNPN, SVGIG (reference sequence). CDR3 size: 16 residues. The full variable domain, in which reference TRBV30 and TRBJ2-1 provide the parts outside the CDR3, is SQTIHQWPATLVQPVGSPLSLECTVEGTSNPNLYWYRQAAGRGLQLLFYSVGIGQISSEVPQNLSASRPQDRQFILSSKKLLLSDSGFYLCAWSVRNSGGTNEQFFGPGTRLTVL.

The V gene is TRBV2, the J gene TRBJ2-7, with TRBD1 matching over 11 bases. This CDR3 region has 15 residues. V lost 6 bases to trimming and J lost 4 bases; unmatched junction nucleotides: 8. Per the germline V gene, CDR1 is SNHLY and CDR2 is FYNNEI. CDR3 DNA sequence: TGTGCCAGCAGAAGAGATGGGACAGGGGGTTACGAGCAGTACTTC. Its protein is CASRRDGTGGYEQYF.

This chain's CDR3 is CASSRGALNYGYTF. CDR3 DNA: TGTGCCAGCAGCAGGGGGGCGCTTAACTATGGCTACACCTTC. V gene TRBV6-6 combines with J gene TRBJ1-2, with TRBD1 matching over 7 bases. CDR1 MNHNY and CDR2 SVGAGI come from the germline V gene (reference sequence). The CDR3 runs 14 residues. V lost 6 bases, J lost 1 base, and 5 bases stayed unmatched.

The CDR3 nucleotides are TGTGCCAGCAGTTTCCCGGGACAGGGCCATTACGAGCAGTACTTC. Its protein product is CASSFPGQGHYEQYF. V is TRBV2 and J is TRBJ2-7; 9 bases align to TRBD1. In germline, CDR1 is SNHLY, CDR2 FYNNEI. The CDR3 extends over 15 amino acids. V lost 5 bases to trimming and J lost 4 bases; unmatched junction nucleotides: 9.

The CDR3 sequence: CSVVPWTGTSGGYTF. The CDR3 region has the DNA TGCAGCGTTGTCCCTTGGACAGGGACCTCTGGAGGCTACACCTTC. The chain joins TRBV29-1 to TRBJ1-2, with TRBD1 matching 8 bases. Germline loops: CDR1 SQVTM, CDR2 ANQGSEA. This CDR3 contains 15 residues. Trimming cost V 4 bases and J 8 bases; bases outside gene matches: 15.

V gene TRBV27 combines with J gene TRBJ2-7, with 7 bases that match TRBD1. The V segment lost 5 bases and the J segment 0 bases; nucleotides outside the gene matches: 10. The CDR3 loop spans 16 amino acids. Looked up from germline, CDR1 is MNHEY and CDR2 is SMNVEV (reference sequence). The CDR3 here is CASSASTGFLSYEQYF. CDR3 nucleotide sequence: TGTGCCAGCAGTGCGTCGACAGGGTTCCTCTCCTACGAGCAGTACTTC.

The chain employs TRBV9 and TRBJ2-1, with D possibly matching TRBD2 (6 bases). The CDR3 runs 14 residues. V lost 3 bases and J 10 bases, leaving 17 bases between the germline ends. CDR1 is SGDLS and CDR2 is YYNGEE in the germline V gene. This CDR3 reads CASSASLGLTEQFF. For the CDR3, the DNA is TGTGCCAGCAGCGCCTCATTAGGACTAACGGAGCAGTTCTTC.

The rearrangement links TRBV30 to TRBJ1-5; TRBD1 is a possible D gene (6 bases). CDR3 size: 13 residues. Germline loops: CDR1 GTSNPN, CDR2 SVGIG (reference sequence). Trimming left V 2 bases short and J 3 bases short, with 8 bases between. The CDR3 nucleotides are TGTGCCTGGAGTACAGGGCACAATCAGCCCCAGCATTTT. This translates into CAWSTGHNQPQHF.

This chain joins TRBV27 and TRBJ2-1, with TRBD2 matching 10 bases. CDR1 and CDR2 (germline): MNHEY, SMNVEV (reference sequence). V lost 2 bases and J lost 6; bases outside the gene matches: 4. CDR3 length: 15 residues. As DNA, the CDR3 is TGTGCCAGCAGTTTACGGCTAGCGGGGGTCAATGAGCAGTTCTTC. Protein product: CASSLRLAGVNEQFF.

The chain uses TRBV5-1 and TRBJ1-1; 9 nucleotides agree with TRBD1. CDR1 and CDR2 from the germline V gene are SGHRS and YFSETQ. Germline trimming cut 3 bases from V and 1 base from J; bases unmatched to any gene: 4. The CDR3 covers 15 residues. The chain's CDR3 is CASSSGTGSNTEAFF. The CDR3 nucleotides read TGCGCCAGCAGCTCCGGGACAGGGTCGAACACTGAAGCTTTCTTT.

The rearrangement links TRBV4-2 to TRBJ2-7; D perhaps matches TRBD2 (6 bases). From germline, CDR1 is LGHNA and CDR2 YNFKEQ. V gave up 0 bases and J gave up 0 bases, with 15 bases separating them. CDR3 length: 17 residues. CDR3 sequence reads: CASSQEAWGESSYEQYF. The DNA for the CDR3 is TGTGCCAGCAGCCAAGAGGCTTGGGGGGAGAGCTCCTACGAGCAGTACTTC.

The CDR3 nucleotides read TGTGCCAGTAGTACAGGGGGCAACGGAAACACCATATATTTT. It encodes CASSTGGNGNTIYF. The gene calls are TRBV19 and TRBJ1-3; 8 bases fit TRBD1. The length of the CDR3 is 14 residues. Germline V gene lookup returns CDR1 LNHDA and CDR2 SQIVND (reference sequence). Germline trimming cut 4 bases from V and 4 bases from J; bases unmatched to any gene: 3.

The V and J genes are TRBV30 and TRBJ2-3; 7 bases are a match to TRBD2. Germline-derived CDR1 and CDR2 are GTSNPN and SVGIG (reference sequence). This CDR3 spans 15 amino acids. Losses at the gene ends were 6 bases for V and 2 bases for J; bases not matched to a gene: 11. For the CDR3, the DNA is TGTGCCTGTACCCGGGGAGCGGGGCACACAGATACGCAGTATTTT. It is translated as CACTRGAGHTDTQYF.

The rearrangement uses TRBV11-1 and TRBJ1-1; D unclear. V was pared by 2 bases and J by 1 base, with 11 bases between. In germline, CDR1 is SGHAT, CDR2 FQDESV (reference sequence). There are 15 residues in the CDR3. CDR3 nucleotide sequence: TGTGCCAGCAGCTTATTACGGGGTAAGAACACTGAAGCTTTCTTT. It is translated as CASSLLRGKNTEAFF. Full variable domain (outside the CDR3, taken from reference TRBV11-1 and TRBJ1-1): EAEVAQSPRYKITEKSQAVAFWCDPISGHATLYWYRQILGQGPELLVQFQDESVVDDSQLPKDRFSAERLKGVDSTLKIQPAELGDSAMYLCASSLLRGKNTEAFFGQGTRLTVV.

This sequence joins TRBV30 and TRBJ1-2; possible D gene TRBD1, 6 bases. The CDR3 contains 14 residues. Germline loops: CDR1 GTSNPN, CDR2 SVGIG (reference sequence). The V gene lost 4 bases and the J gene lost 7 bases, with 19 bases spanning the gap. The CDR3, as DNA: TGTGCCTGGACGCAATCAAGGGGGTTGGGTGGCTACACCTTC. It translates to CAWTQSRGLGGYTF.

The chain has TRBV6-6 and TRBJ1-1; TRBD1 matches 7 bases. V lost 4 bases and J lost 3; bases outside the gene matches: 11. The CDR3 runs to 16 residues. CDR1 is MNHNY, CDR2 SVGAGI, per germline (reference sequence). The CDR3 DNA sequence: TGTGCCAGCAGTTCCCGGGGGGGACAGACACACACTGAAGCTTTCTTT. The encoded protein is CASSSRGGQTHTEAFF.

The chain combines TRBV11-2 with TRBJ2-1; 12 nucleotides match TRBD1. CDR1 and CDR2 from the germline V gene are SGHAT and FQNNGV. The CDR3 extends over 17 amino acids. Trimming removed 1 base from V and 4 bases from J; junction bases left unmatched: 5. The CDR3 DNA is TGTGCCAGCAGCTTAGTGGGACAGGGGGCATCGTACAATGAGCAGTTCTTC. Translating it yields CASSLVGQGASYNEQFF. Drawing the rest from reference TRBV11-2 and TRBJ2-1, the complete variable domain is EAGVAQSPRYKIIEKRQSVAFWCNPISGHATLYWYQQILGQGPKLLIQFQNNGVVDDSQLPKDRFSAERLKGVDSTLKIQPAKLEDSAVYLCASSLVGQGASYNEQFFGPGTRLTVL.

This chain connects TRBV28 to TRBJ2-7; 8 nucleotides align to TRBD1. The CDR3 loop spans 14 amino acids. CDR1 is MDHEN and CDR2 is SYDVKM in the germline V gene. Trimming cost V 4 bases and J 2 bases; bases outside gene matches: 4. The DNA of the CDR3 is TGTGCCAGCAGTTCGACAGGGGAAGCCTACGAGCAGTACTTC. It codes for CASSSTGEAYEQYF.

The V gene is TRBV6-1, the J gene TRBJ1-5; D is uncertain. Trimming pared 8 bases from V and 0 bases from J, leaving 14 bases between. Germline CDR1 MNHNS, CDR2 SASEGT. The CDR3 has 15 residues. This chain's CDR3 is CASLSRENSNQPQHF. The CDR3 DNA follows: TGTGCCAGCCTCTCTCGGGAAAATAGCAATCAGCCCCAGCATTTT.

This clone was counted between two and nine times. The rearrangement uses TRBV29-1 and TRBJ2-3, with D maybe TRBD1 (6 bases). The CDR3 covers 14 residues. In germline, CDR1 is SQVTM, CDR2 ANQGSEA. Between the trimmed V and J ends, which lost 6 bases and 4 bases, there was a span of 17 bases. CDR3 bases: TGCAGCGTAAGACAGGCAGTGCCACCAGATACGCAGTATTTT. Translation gives CSVRQAVPPDTQYF.

This clone was seen a single time. The genes are TRBV6-5 and TRBJ2-7; possible D gene TRBD2, 6 bases. Trimming removed 4 bases from V and 2 bases from J, with 15 bases in between. Looked up from germline, CDR1 is MNHEY and CDR2 is SVGAGI. CDR3 length equals 15 residues. The CDR3 reads CASSSPGRTTYEQYF. CDR3 nucleotide sequence: TGTGCCAGCAGTTCCCCGGGGAGGACGACCTACGAGCAGTACTTC.

The chain has TRBV19 and TRBJ1-5, with D unresolved. CDR3 length: 13 residues. In germline, CDR1 is LNHDA, CDR2 SQIVND (reference sequence). Between the trimmed V and J ends, which lost 4 bases and 7 bases, there was a span of 11 bases. The CDR3: CASSTFGIQPQHF. CDR3 nucleotides: TGTGCCAGTAGTACCTTCGGGATCCAGCCCCAGCATTTT.

The chain links TRBV5-1 to TRBJ2-1; 13 bases are a match to TRBD2. V lost 3 bases to trimming and J lost 5 bases; unmatched junction nucleotides: 2. Germline lookup yields CDR1 SGHRS and CDR2 YFSETQ. The CDR3 sequence is 15 residues long. This chain's CDR3 is CASSSGLAGDNEQFF. CDR3 in DNA: TGCGCCAGCAGCTCTGGACTAGCGGGGGACAATGAGCAGTTCTTC. Using reference TRBV5-1 and TRBJ2-1 for the parts outside the CDR3, the full variable domain is KAGVTQTPRYLIKTRGQQVTLSCSPISGHRSVSWYQQTPGQGLQFLFEYFSETQRNKGNFPGRFSGRQFSNSRSEMNVSTLELGDSALYLCASSSGLAGDNEQFFGPGTRLTVL.